This passage covers 20 T cell receptor beta chains from one sample sequenced in a study of blood T cell repertoires in COVID-19. Method: immunoSEQ multiplex PCR; TCRdb's copy keeps in-frame clones and lacks some. Among about 74,000 clones listed, about 88% were seen once. The sequenced sample consisted of peripheral blood. The receptors here all came from a man between 65 and 79 years old with active or convalescent COVID-19.

The chain uses TRBV5-1 and TRBJ2-3; D gene uncertain. Trimming cost V 1 base and J 0 bases, with 9 bases left between them. The CDR3 contains 15 residues. Germline V CDR1 and CDR2: SGHRS, YFSETQ. This CDR3 is CASSLSISSTDTQYF. CDR3 nucleotides: TGCGCCAGCAGCTTGTCTATTTCTAGCACAGATACGCAGTATTTT.

J is TRBJ2-5 and V is TRBV3-1 (or the pseudogene TRBV3-2); 11 nucleotides align to TRBD2. This CDR3 has 17 residues. Germline loops: CDR1 LGHDT, CDR2 YNNKEL (reference sequence). Losses at the gene ends were 0 bases for V and 2 bases for J; bases not matched to a gene: 5. This CDR3 reads CASSQDYSGGAQETQYF. In DNA form, the CDR3 reads TGTGCCAGCAGCCAAGATTATAGCGGGGGGGCTCAAGAGACCCAGTACTTC.

The gene calls are TRBV27 and TRBJ1-4; 9 nucleotides align to TRBD1. The CDR3 has 15 amino acids. The V and J ends lost 6 bases and 5 bases, in that order; junction bases with no gene match: 7. The germline V gene encodes CDR1 MNHEY and CDR2 SMNVEV (reference sequence). The CDR3 region has the DNA TGTGCCAGCAGCCGGAACAGGGGGCAAAATGAAAAACTGTTTTTT. Translating gives CASSRNRGQNEKLFF.

J is TRBJ2-1 and V is TRBV27, with TRBD2 matching 16 bases. There are 19 residues in the CDR3. J gave up 4 bases and V 5 bases, and 11 bases lay outside the gene matches. Germline V lookup: CDR1 MNHEY, CDR2 SMNVEV (reference sequence). DNA of the CDR3: TGTGCCAGCAGTATGACCGGGACTAGCGGGAGGGCGGTATACAATGAGCAGTTCTTC. It specifies CASSMTGTSGRAVYNEQFF.

The V gene is TRBV19, the J gene TRBJ1-4; D uncertain. Germline CDR1 is LNHDA and CDR2 is SQIVND (reference sequence). The CDR3 sequence is 14 residues long. Trimming took off 1 base at V and 5 bases at J, with 8 bases between the two ends. CDR3 amino acids: CASSIGRNNEKLFF. CDR3 coding DNA: TGTGCCAGTAGTATAGGCAGGAACAATGAAAAACTGTTTTTT. The full variable domain, with the rest looked up from reference TRBV19 and TRBJ1-4, is DGGITQSPKYLFRKEGQNVTLSCEQNLNHDAMYWYRQDPGQGLRLIYYSQIVNDFQKGDIAEGYSVSREKKESFPLTVTSAQKNPTAFYLCASSIGRNNEKLFFGSGTQLSVL.

This chain connects TRBV6-5 to TRBJ1-6; TRBD1 is a possible D gene (5 bases). Trimming took off 8 bases at V and 10 bases at J, with 15 bases between the two ends. CDR1 and CDR2 (germline): MNHEY, SVGAGI. CDR3 size: 13 residues. This chain's CDR3 is CASARDFESPLHF. DNA of the CDR3: TGTGCCAGCGCGAGGGACTTTGAATCACCCCTCCACTTT.

The chain recombines TRBV5-8 with TRBJ2-7; 8 nucleotides agree with TRBD1. This CDR3 comprises 13 residues. CDR1 is SGHTS, CDR2 YDEGEE, per germline. V shed 4 bases, J shed 3 bases, and the junction held 3 bases outside the gene matches. The CDR3 coding sequence is TGTGCCAGCAGCCGGGACAGGCACTACGAGCAGTACTTC. Translated, it gives CASSRDRHYEQYF. Full variable domain (remainder filled in from reference TRBV5-8 and TRBJ2-7): EAGVTQSPTHLIKTRGQQATLRCSPISGHTSVYWYQQALGLGLQFLLWYDEGEERNRGNFPPRFSGRQFPNYSSELNVNALELEDSALYLCASSRDRHYEQYFGPGTRLTVT.

The V call is TRBV5-1, the J call TRBJ1-6; D not certain. The germline V and J ends were trimmed by 0 bases and 12 bases, with 10 bases remaining between them. The CDR3 sequence is 13 residues long. Germline loops: CDR1 SGHRS, CDR2 YFSETQ. The CDR3 loop is CASSLGAGLPLHF. DNA for the CDR3: TGCGCCAGCAGCTTGGGAGCGGGATTACCCCTCCACTTT.

The rearrangement links TRBV18 to TRBJ2-3; TRBD2 aligns across 7 bases. Germline V lookup: CDR1 KGHSH, CDR2 LQKENI. CDR3 size: 13 residues. Trimming removed 3 bases from V and 4 bases from J; junction bases left unmatched: 1. CDR3: CASSPRGADTQYF. In DNA, the CDR3 is TGTGCCAGCTCACCTCGGGGGGCAGATACGCAGTATTTT.

The J gene is TRBJ2-1, the V gene TRBV7-9, with D possibly being TRBD1 (5 bases). The germline V and J ends were trimmed by 5 bases and 5 bases, with 16 bases remaining between them. Germline assignment: CDR1 SEHNR and CDR2 FQNEAQ (reference sequence). This CDR3 is built from 15 residues. The CDR3: CASSPTARANNEQFF. CDR3 in DNA: TGTGCCAGCAGCCCGACAGCGAGAGCAAACAATGAGCAGTTCTTC. Drawing the rest from reference TRBV7-9 and TRBJ2-1, the complete variable domain is DTGVSQNPRHKITKRGQNVTFRCDPISEHNRLYWYRQTLGQGPEFLTYFQNEAQLEKSRLLSDRFSAERPKGSFSTLEIQRTEQGDSAMYLCASSPTARANNEQFFGPGTRLTVL.

The chain uses TRBV6-5 and TRBJ1-6; D may be TRBD1 (6 bases). The CDR3 has 14 amino acids. Looked up from germline, CDR1 is MNHEY and CDR2 is SVGAGI. The CDR3 protein is CASRWGPNNSPLHF. For the CDR3, the DNA is TGTGCGTCCCGTTGGGGGCCTAATAATTCACCCCTCCACTTT.

This chain joins TRBV30 and TRBJ1-6; D uncertain. The CDR3 is 18 amino acids. The germline gives CDR1 GTSNPN, CDR2 SVGIG (reference sequence). The V end lost 1 base, the J end lost 0 bases, and 16 bases lay between the germline ends. CDR3: CAWSAVHLEGSYNSPLHF. The DNA of the CDR3 is TGTGCCTGGAGTGCTGTACATCTAGAAGGCTCCTATAATTCACCCCTCCACTTT.

The V gene is TRBV11-2, the J gene TRBJ2-2; D gene uncertain. The CDR3 has 11 residues. CDR1 SGHAT and CDR2 FQNNGV come from the germline V gene. The V and J ends lost 4 bases and 8 bases respectively, with 5 bases between them. The chain's CDR3 is CASSSPGELFF. The DNA for the CDR3 is TGTGCCAGCAGCTCCCCAGGGGAGCTGTTTTTT.

Written as DNA, the CDR3 is TGCGCCAGCAGCTTTGGACTAGCGGGTCCCTACAATGAGCAGTTCTTC. Encoded protein: CASSFGLAGPYNEQFF. The chain uses TRBV5-1 and TRBJ2-1, with 11 bases identical to TRBD2. J was trimmed by 2 bases and V by 2 bases; bases with no gene match: 3. The CDR3 has 16 residues. The germline V gene encodes CDR1 SGHRS and CDR2 YFSETQ.

The rearrangement links TRBV3-1 (or the pseudogene TRBV3-2) to TRBJ2-2, with D perhaps TRBD1 (5 bases). Germline CDR1 and CDR2: LGHDT and YNNKEL (reference sequence). Trimming took 0 bases from V and 0 from J, leaving 5 bases between them. This CDR3 region has 15 residues. CDR3 region: CASSQEGANTGELFF. The CDR3 coding sequence is TGTGCCAGCAGCCAAGAAGGGGCGAACACCGGGGAGCTGTTTTTT.

The chain joins TRBV30 to TRBJ1-4; 7 positions agree with TRBD1. The CDR3 has 14 residues. Germline trimming cut 5 bases from V and 2 bases from J; bases unmatched to any gene: 5. CDR1 is GTSNPN and CDR2 is SVGIG in the germline V gene (reference sequence). CDR3 in amino acids: CAWQRGQTNEKLFF. In DNA form, the CDR3 reads TGTGCCTGGCAAAGGGGGCAGACTAATGAAAAACTGTTTTTT.

Remarks on this clone: At one end, the junction sequence differs from germline, possibly due to a read error. The sample contains more than one DNA sequence encoding this CDR3. V is TRBV5-1 and J is TRBJ1-4, with TRBD1 identical over 9 bases. CDR1 and CDR2 (germline): SGHRS, YFSETQ. The CDR3 spans 17 residues. The chain's CDR3 is CASSATGGVETNEKLFF. CDR3 DNA: TGTGCCAGCAGCGCCACAGGGGGCGTCGAAACTAATGAAAAACTGTTTTTT.

J is TRBJ2-2 and V is TRBV24-1; D is possibly TRBD1 (6 bases). Germline-derived CDR1 and CDR2 are KGHDR and SFDVKD. This CDR3 region has 15 residues. Trimming took off 9 bases at V and 4 bases at J, with 17 bases between the two ends. DNA of the CDR3: TGTGCCACCTCGGACAGAAGTTCGGGCACCGGGGAGCTGTTTTTT. It yields the protein CATSDRSSGTGELFF.

The rearrangement joins TRBV4-1 to TRBJ2-3, with D maybe TRBD2 (5 bases). Germline CDR1 is MGHRA and CDR2 is YSYEKL. V lost 0 bases, J lost 0 bases, and 10 bases lay in between. This CDR3 spans 16 amino acids. The CDR3 coding sequence is TGCGCCAGCAGCCAAGAAGGAGGACTGAGCACAGATACGCAGTATTTT. This gives the protein CASSQEGGLSTDTQYF.

The rearrangement links TRBV20-1 to TRBJ2-1; no clear D gene. The length of the CDR3 is 11 residues. V was cut by 3 bases and J by 10 bases, with 10 bases left in between. Per germline, CDR1 DFQATT and CDR2 SNEGSKA (reference sequence). CDR3: CSARGPGEQFF. CDR3 nucleotides: TGCAGTGCTAGGGGCCCCGGAGAGCAGTTCTTC.